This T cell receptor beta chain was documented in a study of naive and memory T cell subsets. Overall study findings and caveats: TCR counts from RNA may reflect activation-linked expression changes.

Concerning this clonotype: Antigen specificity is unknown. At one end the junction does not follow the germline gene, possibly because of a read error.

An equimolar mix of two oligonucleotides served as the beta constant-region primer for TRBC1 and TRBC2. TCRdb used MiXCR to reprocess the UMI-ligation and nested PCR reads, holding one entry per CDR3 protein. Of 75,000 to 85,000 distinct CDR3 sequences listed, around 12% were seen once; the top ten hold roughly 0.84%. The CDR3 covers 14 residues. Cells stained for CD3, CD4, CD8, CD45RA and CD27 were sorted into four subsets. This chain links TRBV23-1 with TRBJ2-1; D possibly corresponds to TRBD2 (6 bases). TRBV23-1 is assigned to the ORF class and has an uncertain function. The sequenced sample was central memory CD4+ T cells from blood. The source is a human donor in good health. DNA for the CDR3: TGTGCCAGCAGCCCACCGGGACTGTCAAATGAGCAGTTCTTC. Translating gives CASSPPGLSNEQFF.